The clone carrying this T cell receptor (beta chain) was seen repeatedly, ten times or more. The data were obtained in a study of T-cell reconstitution after alpha-beta-depleted transplantation in children. The V gene's germline CDR1 is SGHVS and CDR2 FQNEAQ. There are 14 residues in the CDR3. The V end was cut by 6 bases, the J end by 1 base, with 10 bases between. Unique molecular identifiers featured in how the TCRbeta library was prepared. In TCRdb, the PCR reads were re-called with MiXCR into one record per CDR3 protein. Of around 680,000 distinct CDR3 sequences in the sample, approximately 16% were seen once.

This chain joins TRBV7-8 and TRBJ2-1; tentatively, D is TRBD2 (6 bases). This receptor was taken from a human donor who donated a stem cell graft to a child with acute myeloid leukemia. The sample here was PBMCs from the stem cell graft donor, taken from the stem cell graft. The CDR3 DNA follows: TGTGCCAGCAGATTACGGGGGTCCTACAATGAGCAGTTCTTC. This codes for CASRLRGSYNEQFF.